The present T cell receptor (beta chain) was sequenced within a study of cytomegalovirus exposure and HLA in healthy donors. Looking at the study overall: Membership in the Caucasian-associated ancestry cluster was found for about 80% of 398 genotyped donors.

Healthy individuals who donated bone marrow served as the donors. CDR1 is MNHNY, CDR2 SVGAGI, per germline (reference sequence). The length of the CDR3 is 14 residues. V dropped 5 bases and J dropped 9; count of bases not matched to a gene: 10. It was with 60 Vbeta and 13 Jbeta primers that the PCR ran. Original processing notes: The count from a later analysis was 79 million or so unique TCR beta chains, about 10 million of them shared. TCRdb's copy holds only in-frame clones and misses some; the assay was immunoSEQ multiplex PCR. V and J calls and clone size are as listed in that table; D and trimming were resolved from the DNA. The sample yields approximately 120,000 clones, approximately 79% seen once.

The origin of this receptor is a young man in good health and CMV-seronegative. Sequenced input: PBMCs. J is TRBJ1-5 and V is TRBV6-6; 7 positions agree with TRBD1. The CDR3 nucleotides read TGTGCCAGCAGTCTCGACAGGGCCTTCGGGCCCCAGCATTTT. Protein: CASSLDRAFGPQHF.